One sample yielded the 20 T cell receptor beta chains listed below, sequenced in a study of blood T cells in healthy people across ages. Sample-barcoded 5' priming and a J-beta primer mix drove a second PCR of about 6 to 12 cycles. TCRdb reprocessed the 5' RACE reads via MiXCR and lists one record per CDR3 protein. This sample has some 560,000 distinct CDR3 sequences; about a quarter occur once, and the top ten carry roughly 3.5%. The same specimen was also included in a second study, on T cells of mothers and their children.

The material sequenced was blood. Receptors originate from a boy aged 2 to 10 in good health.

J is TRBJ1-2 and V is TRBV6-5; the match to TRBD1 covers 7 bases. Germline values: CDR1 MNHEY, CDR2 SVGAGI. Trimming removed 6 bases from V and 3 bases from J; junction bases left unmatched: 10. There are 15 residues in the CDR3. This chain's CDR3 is CASSDPGGKDYGYTF. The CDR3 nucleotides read TGTGCCAGCAGCGACCCAGGGGGAAAGGACTATGGCTACACCTTC.

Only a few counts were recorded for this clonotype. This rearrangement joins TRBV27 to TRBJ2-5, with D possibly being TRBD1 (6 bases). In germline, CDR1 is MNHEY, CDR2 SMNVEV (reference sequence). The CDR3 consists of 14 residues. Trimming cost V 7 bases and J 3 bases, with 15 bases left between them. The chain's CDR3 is CASTDLGGEETQYF. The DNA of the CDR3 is TGTGCCAGCACCGACCTAGGGGGAGAAGAGACCCAGTACTTC.

The CDR3 DNA is TGTGCCAGCAGCTTAGCGACTAGCGGGAGGACCGTTTCCTACGAGCAGTACTTC. This sequence encodes CASSLATSGRTVSYEQYF. The J gene is TRBJ2-7, the V gene TRBV7-2; 13 positions match TRBD2. Germline CDR1 SGHTA, CDR2 FQGNSA. This CDR3 is built from 18 residues. V was clipped by 0 bases and J by 1 base; unmatched bases: 6.

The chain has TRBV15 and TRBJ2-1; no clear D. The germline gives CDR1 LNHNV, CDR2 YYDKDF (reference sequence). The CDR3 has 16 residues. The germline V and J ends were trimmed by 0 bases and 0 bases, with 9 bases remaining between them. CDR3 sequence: CATSRDHRLSYNEQFF. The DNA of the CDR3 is TGTGCCACCAGCAGAGATCATAGACTCTCCTACAATGAGCAGTTCTTC.

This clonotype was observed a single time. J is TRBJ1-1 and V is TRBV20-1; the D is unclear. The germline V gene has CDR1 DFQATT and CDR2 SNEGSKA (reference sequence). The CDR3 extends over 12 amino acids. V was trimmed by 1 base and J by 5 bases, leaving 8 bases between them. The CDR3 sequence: CSARVLGTEAFF. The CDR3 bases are TGCAGTGCTAGAGTTTTAGGGACTGAAGCTTTCTTT.

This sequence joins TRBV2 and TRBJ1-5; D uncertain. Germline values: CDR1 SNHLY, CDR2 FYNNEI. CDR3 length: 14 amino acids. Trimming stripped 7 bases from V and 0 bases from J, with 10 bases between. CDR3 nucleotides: TGTGCCAGCAAGGAAGACTATAGCAATCAGCCCCAGCATTTT. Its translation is CASKEDYSNQPQHF.

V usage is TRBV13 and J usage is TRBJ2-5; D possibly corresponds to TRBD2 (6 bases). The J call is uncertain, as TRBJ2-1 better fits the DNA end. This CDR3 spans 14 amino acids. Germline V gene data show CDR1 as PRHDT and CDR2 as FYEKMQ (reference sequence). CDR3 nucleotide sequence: TGTGCCAGCAGCCCCGGGGGTGGGGACAATGAGCAGTTCTTC. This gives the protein CASSPGGGDNEQFF.

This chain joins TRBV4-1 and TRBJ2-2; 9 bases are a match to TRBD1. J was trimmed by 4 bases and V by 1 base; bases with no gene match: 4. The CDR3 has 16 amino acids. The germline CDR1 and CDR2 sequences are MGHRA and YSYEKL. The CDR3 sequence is CASSQGTGDFTGELFF. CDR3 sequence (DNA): TGCGCCAGCAGCCAAGGGACAGGGGACTTCACCGGGGAGCTGTTTTTT.

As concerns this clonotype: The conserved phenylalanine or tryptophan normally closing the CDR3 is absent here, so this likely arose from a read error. CDR3 sequence: CASSLFRGDGYTL. CDR3 DNA sequence: TGTGCCAGCAGTTTGTTCCGGGGCGATGGCTACACCCTC. The gene calls are TRBV12-3 or TRBV12-4 and TRBJ1-2, with a weak D call TRBD1 (5 bases). The V gene lost 3 bases and the J gene lost 6 bases, with 11 bases spanning the gap. This CDR3 region has 13 residues.

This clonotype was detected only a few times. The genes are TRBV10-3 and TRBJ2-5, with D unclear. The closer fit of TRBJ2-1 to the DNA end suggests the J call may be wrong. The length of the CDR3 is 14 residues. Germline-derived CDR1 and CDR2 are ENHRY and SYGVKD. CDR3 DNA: TGTGCCATCAGTGAGTCGACTGGTTACAATGAGCAGTTCTTC. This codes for CAISESTGYNEQFF.

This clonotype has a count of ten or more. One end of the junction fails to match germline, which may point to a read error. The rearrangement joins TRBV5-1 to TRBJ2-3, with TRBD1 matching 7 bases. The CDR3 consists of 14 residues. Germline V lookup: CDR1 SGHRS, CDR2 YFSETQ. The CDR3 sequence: CASSLDRGTDTQYF. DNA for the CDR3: TGTGCCAGCAGCTTAGACAGGGGCACAGATACGCAGTATTTT.

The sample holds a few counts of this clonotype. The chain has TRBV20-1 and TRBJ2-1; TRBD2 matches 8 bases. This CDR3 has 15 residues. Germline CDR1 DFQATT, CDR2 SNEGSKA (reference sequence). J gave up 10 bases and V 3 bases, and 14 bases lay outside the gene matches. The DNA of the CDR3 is TGCAGTGCTAGCACTTTGGGACTAGACCGGGGGGAGCAGTTCTTC. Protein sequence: CSASTLGLDRGEQFF.

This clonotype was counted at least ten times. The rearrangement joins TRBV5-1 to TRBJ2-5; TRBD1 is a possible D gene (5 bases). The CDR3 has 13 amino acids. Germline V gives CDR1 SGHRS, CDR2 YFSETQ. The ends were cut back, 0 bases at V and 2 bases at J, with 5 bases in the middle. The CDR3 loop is CASSLDRQETQYF. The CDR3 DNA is TGCGCCAGCAGCTTGGACAGGCAAGAGACCCAGTACTTC.

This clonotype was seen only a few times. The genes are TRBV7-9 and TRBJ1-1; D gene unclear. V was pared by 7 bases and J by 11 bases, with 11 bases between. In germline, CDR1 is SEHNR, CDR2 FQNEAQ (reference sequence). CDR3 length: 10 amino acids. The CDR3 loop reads CASTDTGAFF. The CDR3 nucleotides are TGTGCCAGCACAGATACGGGGGCTTTCTTT.

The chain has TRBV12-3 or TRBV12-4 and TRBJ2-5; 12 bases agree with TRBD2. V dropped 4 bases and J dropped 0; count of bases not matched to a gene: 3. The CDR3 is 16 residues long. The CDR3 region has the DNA TGTGCCAGCAGTTCTGGGACTAGCGGGTACCAAGAGACCCAGTACTTC. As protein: CASSSGTSGYQETQYF.

The CDR3 loop reads CASRETHNTDTQYF. CDR3 nucleotides: TGTGCCAGCAGAGAAACCCATAACACAGATACGCAGTATTTT. The V and J genes are TRBV5-6 and TRBJ2-3; D unresolved. V lost 5 bases and J 2 bases, leaving 12 bases between the germline ends. The germline gives CDR1 SGHDT, CDR2 YYEEEE. CDR3 length: 14 residues.

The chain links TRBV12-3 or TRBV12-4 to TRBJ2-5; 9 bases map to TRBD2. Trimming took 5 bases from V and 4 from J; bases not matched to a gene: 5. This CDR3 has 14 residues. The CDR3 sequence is CASSAGLAPETQYF. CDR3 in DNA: TGTGCCAGCAGTGCCGGACTAGCGCCAGAGACCCAGTACTTC.

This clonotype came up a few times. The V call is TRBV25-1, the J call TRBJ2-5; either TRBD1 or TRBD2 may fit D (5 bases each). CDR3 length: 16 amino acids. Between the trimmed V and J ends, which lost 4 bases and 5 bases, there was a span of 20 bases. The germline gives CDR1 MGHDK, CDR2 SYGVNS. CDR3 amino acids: CASSGLGTDPSETQYF. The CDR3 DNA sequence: TGTGCCAGCAGTGGTTTGGGGACGGACCCCTCGGAGACCCAGTACTTC.

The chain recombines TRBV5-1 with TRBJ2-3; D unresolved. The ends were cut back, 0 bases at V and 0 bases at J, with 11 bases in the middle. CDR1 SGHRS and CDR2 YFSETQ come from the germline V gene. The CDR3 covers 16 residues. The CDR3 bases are TGCGCCAGCAGCTTGGCCTACCTGTCAAGCACAGATACGCAGTATTTT. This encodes CASSLAYLSSTDTQYF. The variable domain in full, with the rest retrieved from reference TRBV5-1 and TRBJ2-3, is KAGVTQTPRYLIKTRGQQVTLSCSPISGHRSVSWYQQTPGQGLQFLFEYFSETQRNKGNFPGRFSGRQFSNSRSEMNVSTLELGDSALYLCASSLAYLSSTDTQYFGPGTRLTVL.

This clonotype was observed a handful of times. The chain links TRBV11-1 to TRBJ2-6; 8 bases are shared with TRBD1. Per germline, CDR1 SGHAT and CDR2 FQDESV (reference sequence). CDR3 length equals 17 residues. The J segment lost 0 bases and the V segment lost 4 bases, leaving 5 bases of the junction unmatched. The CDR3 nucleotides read TGTGCCAGCAGCTCCGGACAGGGCCTCTCTGGGGCCAACGTCCTGACTTTC. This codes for CASSSGQGLSGANVLTF.